These T cell receptor beta chains were read from a single sample in a study of cytomegalovirus exposure and HLA in healthy donors. Sequencing was performed with immunoSEQ multiplex PCR; in TCRdb, only in-frame clones are kept and a portion is missing. The data show 120,000 to 150,000 clones, more than 60% seen once. Specimen: PBMCs. The receptor source for this set is a woman aged 55-70 years in good health and CMV-seronegative. The CDR3 runs from the conserved cysteine through the conserved F or W. Fields, in order: J gene, clone size, CDR3 length, D gene, V gene, CDR3 protein, CDR3 DNA. D genes are given only for firm matches. The listing skips clone size in some rows; elsewhere it reads once, few, many or a size class.

j_call: TRBJ2-6; clone_size: NA; cdr3_length: 19; d_call: NA; v_call: TRBV7-6; cdr3_aa: CASSPGSGASVSGANVLTF; cdr3_nt: TGTGCCAGCAGCCCCGGCTCAGGCGCCTCTGTCTCTGGGGCCAACGTCCTGACTTTC
j_call: TRBJ2-5; clone_size: NA; cdr3_length: 17; d_call: NA; v_call: TRBV7-9; cdr3_aa: CASSVTFRTLTQETQYF; cdr3_nt: TGTGCCAGCAGCGTCACATTCAGGACACTGACCCAAGAGACCCAGTACTTC
j_call: TRBJ2-3; clone_size: NA; cdr3_length: 15; d_call: TRBD2; v_call: TRBV7-3; cdr3_aa: CASSLGGRVTDTQYF; cdr3_nt: TGTGCCAGCAGCTTGGGCGGGAGGGTCACAGATACGCAGTATTTT
j_call: TRBJ1-1; clone_size: NA; cdr3_length: 14; d_call: NA; v_call: TRBV5-1; cdr3_aa: CASSLERGWTEAFF; cdr3_nt: TGCGCCAGCAGCTTGGAAAGGGGTTGGACTGAAGCTTTCTTT
j_call: TRBJ1-1; clone_size: NA; cdr3_length: 16; d_call: TRBD1; v_call: TRBV7-6; cdr3_aa: CASSLAAGQGNTEAFF; cdr3_nt: TGTGCCAGCAGCTTAGCTGCGGGACAGGGGAACACTGAAGCTTTCTTT
j_call: TRBJ2-7; clone_size: few; cdr3_length: 17; d_call: NA; v_call: TRBV5-1; cdr3_aa: CASSFRGSASSSYEQYF; cdr3_nt: TGCGCCAGCAGCTTTCGAGGGAGCGCCTCCTCCTCGTACGAGCAGTACTTC
j_call: TRBJ2-5; clone_size: few; cdr3_length: 18; d_call: TRBD1; v_call: TRBV7-9; cdr3_aa: CSSSPPRFRGSLLETQYF; cdr3_nt: TGTTCCAGCAGCCCCCCCCGGTTCAGGGGGTCTTTGTTGGAGACCCAGTACTTC
j_call: TRBJ2-3; clone_size: NA; cdr3_length: 14; d_call: NA; v_call: TRBV5-1; cdr3_aa: CASTLRSGGDTQYF; cdr3_nt: TGCGCCAGCACTCTTCGCTCCGGGGGAGATACGCAGTATTTT
j_call: TRBJ2-7; clone_size: NA; cdr3_length: 13; d_call: TRBD2; v_call: TRBV5-6; cdr3_aa: CASRKAGLYEQYF; cdr3_nt: TGTGCCAGCAGGAAAGCGGGGCTCTACGAGCAGTACTTC
j_call: TRBJ1-2; clone_size: NA; cdr3_length: 12; d_call: NA; v_call: TRBV6-6; cdr3_aa: CASLTANYGYTF; cdr3_nt: TGTGCCAGCCTCACTGCTAACTATGGCTACACCTTC
j_call: TRBJ2-7; clone_size: NA; cdr3_length: 15; d_call: TRBD1; v_call: TRBV5-1; cdr3_aa: CASSSTTGDRNEQYF; cdr3_nt: TGCGCCAGCAGCTCCACGACAGGGGATAGGAACGAGCAGTACTTC
j_call: TRBJ1-1; clone_size: NA; cdr3_length: 14; d_call: TRBD1; v_call: TRBV7-9; cdr3_aa: CASSLDRGDTEAFF; cdr3_nt: TGTGCCAGCAGCCTGGACAGGGGCGACACTGAAGCTTTCTTT
j_call: TRBJ2-5; clone_size: NA; cdr3_length: 15; d_call: TRBD1; v_call: TRBV7-3; cdr3_aa: CASSPQGARGETQYF; cdr3_nt: TGTGCCAGCAGCCCACAGGGGGCTCGGGGAGAGACCCAGTACTTC
j_call: TRBJ2-7; clone_size: NA; cdr3_length: 15; d_call: NA; v_call: TRBV7-2; cdr3_aa: CASSLNLGSSYEQYF; cdr3_nt: TGTGCCAGCAGCTTAAATCTGGGCAGCTCCTACGAGCAGTACTTC
j_call: TRBJ2-7; clone_size: NA; cdr3_length: 12; d_call: NA; v_call: TRBV2; cdr3_aa: CASSEAGGEQYF; cdr3_nt: TGTGCCAGCAGTGAAGCTGGAGGCGAGCAGTACTTC
j_call: TRBJ2-5; clone_size: NA; cdr3_length: 13; d_call: NA; v_call: TRBV5-5; cdr3_aa: CASSLEGRETQYF; cdr3_nt: TGTGCCAGCAGCTTGGAGGGGAGGGAGACCCAGTACTTC
j_call: TRBJ2-1; clone_size: few; cdr3_length: 15; d_call: NA; v_call: TRBV7-2; cdr3_aa: CASSPLSSDWNEQFF; cdr3_nt: TGTGCCAGCAGCCCCCTATCTAGCGACTGGAATGAGCAGTTCTTC
j_call: TRBJ1-4; clone_size: once; cdr3_length: 15; d_call: NA; v_call: TRBV5-5; cdr3_aa: CASSPGGQGLGKLFF; cdr3_nt: TGTGCCAGCAGCCCCGGGGGTCAAGGCCTGGGGAAACTGTTTTTT
j_call: TRBJ2-7; clone_size: NA; cdr3_length: 12; d_call: NA; v_call: TRBV5-4; cdr3_aa: CASSLDTYEQYF; cdr3_nt: TGTGCCAGCAGCTTGGATACCTACGAGCAGTACTTC
j_call: TRBJ2-2; clone_size: NA; cdr3_length: 14; d_call: NA; v_call: TRBV18; cdr3_aa: CASSIQGRGGELFF; cdr3_nt: TGTGCCAGCTCAATTCAGGGGCGCGGCGGGGAGCTGTTTTTT
j_call: TRBJ2-1; clone_size: NA; cdr3_length: 17; d_call: TRBD2; v_call: TRBV5-1; cdr3_aa: CASSWTSGRQGYNEQFF; cdr3_nt: TGCGCCAGCAGTTGGACTAGCGGGAGGCAAGGGTACAATGAGCAGTTCTTC
j_call: TRBJ2-7; clone_size: NA; cdr3_length: 16; d_call: TRBD1; v_call: TRBV6-5; cdr3_aa: CASSYFRPDRGAEQYF; cdr3_nt: TGTGCCAGCAGTTACTTCCGACCCGACAGGGGGGCCGAGCAGTACTTC
j_call: TRBJ2-7; clone_size: NA; cdr3_length: 16; d_call: TRBD1; v_call: TRBV19; cdr3_aa: CASSIGDRVGAYEQYF; cdr3_nt: TGTGCCAGTAGTATAGGGGACAGGGTCGGGGCCTACGAGCAGTACTTC
j_call: TRBJ1-4; clone_size: NA; cdr3_length: 16; d_call: NA; v_call: TRBV27; cdr3_aa: CASSLLSVGSNEKLFF; cdr3_nt: TGTGCCAGCAGTTTACTTTCGGTAGGGAGTAATGAAAAACTGTTTTTT
j_call: TRBJ2-7; clone_size: NA; cdr3_length: 15; d_call: TRBD1; v_call: TRBV11-2; cdr3_aa: CASSFGQGPSYEQYF; cdr3_nt: TGTGCCAGCAGCTTCGGACAGGGGCCCTCCTACGAGCAGTACTTC
j_call: TRBJ2-1; clone_size: NA; cdr3_length: 14; d_call: TRBD2; v_call: TRBV5-1; cdr3_aa: CASSLAASGSEQFF; cdr3_nt: TGCGCCAGCAGCTTGGCGGCTAGCGGGAGTGAGCAGTTCTTC
j_call: TRBJ2-4; clone_size: few; cdr3_length: 15; d_call: NA; v_call: TRBV28; cdr3_aa: CASSSQGPAKNIQYF; cdr3_nt: TGTGCCAGCAGCTCGCAGGGCCCAGCCAAAAACATTCAGTACTTC
j_call: TRBJ1-1; clone_size: few; cdr3_length: 13; d_call: NA; v_call: TRBV14; cdr3_aa: CASSQTGPTEAFF; cdr3_nt: TGTGCCAGCAGCCAAACAGGGCCCACTGAAGCTTTCTTT
j_call: TRBJ1-3; clone_size: NA; cdr3_length: 16; d_call: NA; v_call: TRBV6-5; cdr3_aa: CASSYSPGLSGNTIYF; cdr3_nt: TGTGCCAGCAGTTACTCCCCAGGACTCTCTGGAAACACCATATATTTT
j_call: TRBJ2-7; clone_size: NA; cdr3_length: 13; d_call: TRBD1; v_call: TRBV11-2; cdr3_aa: CASRGDSSYEQYF; cdr3_nt: TGTGCCAGCAGAGGGGACAGTTCCTACGAGCAGTACTTC
j_call: TRBJ1-2; clone_size: NA; cdr3_length: 15; d_call: TRBD1; v_call: TRBV6-5; cdr3_aa: CASSYGMGQKYGYTF; cdr3_nt: TGTGCCAGCAGTTACGGGATGGGACAGAAATATGGCTACACCTTC
j_call: TRBJ1-4; clone_size: NA; cdr3_length: 14; d_call: TRBD1; v_call: TRBV7-9; cdr3_aa: CASSRDRGNEKLFF; cdr3_nt: TGTGCCAGCAGCCGGGACAGGGGAAATGAAAAACTGTTTTTT
j_call: TRBJ2-1; clone_size: NA; cdr3_length: 15; d_call: NA; v_call: TRBV29-1; cdr3_aa: CSVARENRFDNEQFF; cdr3_nt: TGCAGCGTTGCCAGGGAAAATAGGTTTGACAATGAGCAGTTCTTC
j_call: TRBJ2-5; clone_size: NA; cdr3_length: 15; d_call: TRBD1; v_call: TRBV29-1; cdr3_aa: CSVVRTGGVGETQYF; cdr3_nt: TGCAGCGTGGTTCGGACAGGGGGGGTCGGAGAGACCCAGTACTTC
j_call: TRBJ1-1; clone_size: NA; cdr3_length: 14; d_call: TRBD1; v_call: TRBV4-3; cdr3_aa: CASSSGQGGTEAFF; cdr3_nt: TGCGCCAGCAGCTCAGGACAGGGGGGAACTGAAGCTTTCTTT
j_call: TRBJ2-3; clone_size: NA; cdr3_length: 13; d_call: NA; v_call: TRBV7-3; cdr3_aa: CASSVDSTDTQYF; cdr3_nt: TGTGCCAGCAGTGTTGACTCTACAGATACGCAGTATTTT
j_call: TRBJ2-1; clone_size: few; cdr3_length: 17; d_call: TRBD2; v_call: TRBV25-1; cdr3_aa: CASSEGGFERDYNEQFF; cdr3_nt: TGTGCCAGCAGTGAAGGAGGGTTTGAGCGGGACTACAATGAGCAGTTCTTC
j_call: TRBJ2-4; clone_size: NA; cdr3_length: 15; d_call: NA; v_call: TRBV28; cdr3_aa: CASSSAEGAKNIQYF; cdr3_nt: TGTGCCAGCAGTTCCGCAGAGGGAGCCAAAAACATTCAGTACTTC
j_call: TRBJ1-5; clone_size: NA; cdr3_length: 15; d_call: NA; v_call: TRBV6-1; cdr3_aa: CASSPLSRGDQPQHF; cdr3_nt: TGTGCCAGCAGTCCCCTCTCCAGGGGAGATCAGCCCCAGCATTTT
j_call: TRBJ1-1; clone_size: NA; cdr3_length: 14; d_call: NA; v_call: TRBV27; cdr3_aa: CASSLSPGTLGAFF; cdr3_nt: TGTGCCAGCAGTTTATCTCCAGGAACATTGGGAGCTTTCTTT
j_call: TRBJ1-3; clone_size: few; cdr3_length: 16; d_call: NA; v_call: TRBV9; cdr3_aa: CASSVALPSSGNTIYF; cdr3_nt: TGTGCCAGCAGCGTAGCTCTTCCTAGCTCTGGAAACACCATATATTTT
j_call: TRBJ2-7; clone_size: few; cdr3_length: 15; d_call: NA; v_call: TRBV19; cdr3_aa: CASSMLGGTPREQYF; cdr3_nt: TGTGCCAGTAGTATGCTCGGAGGGACCCCCCGCGAGCAGTACTTC
j_call: TRBJ2-7; clone_size: NA; cdr3_length: 14; d_call: TRBD2; v_call: TRBV6-1; cdr3_aa: CASTFSSGRNEQYF; cdr3_nt: TGTGCCAGCACCTTTAGTAGCGGGAGAAACGAGCAGTACTTC
j_call: TRBJ2-7; clone_size: few; cdr3_length: 16; d_call: TRBD2; v_call: TRBV11-2; cdr3_aa: CASSVRTSGSRNEQYF; cdr3_nt: TGTGCCAGCAGCGTCCGGACTAGCGGGAGTCGGAACGAGCAGTACTTC